The rows below give T cell receptor beta chains drawn from one sample of a study of early T cells in non-severe SARS-CoV-2 infection. TCRdb re-called the 5' RACE reads through MiXCR, storing one row per CDR3 protein. The sample has 52,000 or so distinct CDR3 sequences; approximately 12% are singletons. Specimen: whole blood. All receptors come from an adult who was a healthcare worker with PCR-confirmed SARS-CoV-2 infection or an uninfected control (not recorded which). Each CDR3 is given with its conserved first and last residue. Each record gives: CDR3 length, clone size, V gene, D gene, J gene, CDR3 protein, CDR3 DNA. The D gene is left open where the match is weak. Clone size is stated in some rows and not others, as once, few, many or a class when expanded.

>15|many|TRBV15|TRBD1|TRBJ2-7
CATSALDRASYEQYF
TGTGCCACCAGCGCCCTCGACAGGGCTTCCTACGAGCAGTACTTC
>13|many|TRBV29-1|NA|TRBJ2-3
CSATLDLTDTQYF
TGCAGCGCCACCCTAGACCTCACAGATACGCAGTATTTT
>16|many|TRBV4-2|TRBD1|TRBJ2-7
CASSPRDRVSRYEQYF
TGTGCCAGCAGCCCCCGGGACAGGGTTTCTCGCTACGAGCAGTACTTC
>14|NA|TRBV20-1|TRBD2|TRBJ2-3
CSDNPAGSTDTQYF
TGCAGTGACAACCCAGCGGGGAGCACAGATACGCAGTATTTT
>16|few|TRBV12-3/TRBV12-4|NA|TRBJ1-6
CASSLFGSSYNSPLHF
TGTGCCAGCAGTTTGTTCGGGAGCTCCTATAATTCACCCCTCCACTTT
>15|few|TRBV7-9|NA|TRBJ2-7
CASSLTGKSSYEQYF
TGTGCCAGCAGCTTAACAGGGAAGAGCTCCTACGAGCAGTACTTC
>15|many|TRBV6-4|NA|TRBJ2-1
CASSARAGGYNEQFF
TGTGCCAGCAGTGCTAGGGCGGGTGGATACAATGAGCAGTTCTTC
>15|NA|TRBV7-6|TRBD2|TRBJ2-7
CASSLEASGGYEQYF
TGTGCCAGCAGCTTAGAGGCTAGCGGGGGATACGAGCAGTACTTC
>15|NA|TRBV27|NA|TRBJ2-7
CASSWKAGISYEQYF
TGTGCCAGCAGTTGGAAAGCCGGGATCTCCTACGAGCAGTACTTC
>15|NA|TRBV7-2|TRBD1|TRBJ1-2
CASSTRGQGSAGYTF
TGTGCCAGCAGCACCAGAGGACAGGGGTCTGCTGGCTACACCTTC
>16|few|TRBV18|TRBD1|TRBJ1-4
CASSRTATGASEKLFF
TGTGCCAGCTCACGCACCGCGACAGGGGCGAGTGAAAAACTGTTTTTT
>15|few|TRBV7-8|NA|TRBJ2-5
CASSLGLLEDETQYF
TGTGCCAGCAGCTTAGGTTTGCTAGAAGACGAGACCCAGTACTTC
>13|NA|TRBV3-1|TRBD1|TRBJ1-1
CASSQARGSEAFF
TGTGCCAGCAGCCAAGCCAGGGGGTCTGAAGCTTTCTTT
>16|few|TRBV7-8|NA|TRBJ1-2
CASSLHGGDANYGYTF
TGTGCCAGCAGCTTACACGGGGGGGATGCTAACTATGGCTACACCTTC
>15|many|TRBV11-2|TRBD1|TRBJ2-7
CASSFPGTGSYEQYF
TGTGCCAGCAGCTTTCCCGGGACAGGGTCCTACGAGCAGTACTTC
>15|many|TRBV12-3/TRBV12-4|NA|TRBJ1-5
CASRSQTNSNQPQHF
TGTGCCAGCAGGTCCCAGACGAACAGCAATCAGCCCCAGCATTTT
>13|many|TRBV9|NA|TRBJ2-1
CASSEARGNEQFF
TGTGCCAGCAGTGAGGCTAGGGGCAATGAGCAGTTCTTC
>13|many|TRBV27|NA|TRBJ2-7
CASSLFSRGEQYF
TGTGCCAGCAGTTTATTTTCACGGGGGGAGCAGTACTTC
>16|few|TRBV9|NA|TRBJ1-1
CASSVGPLPMNTEAFF
TGTGCCAGCAGCGTAGGCCCACTCCCCATGAACACTGAAGCTTTCTTT
>16|NA|TRBV7-3|NA|TRBJ2-1
CASSSQGRRAYNEQFF
TGTGCCAGCAGCTCCCAGGGGCGGCGAGCCTACAATGAGCAGTTCTTC
>14|NA|TRBV27|TRBD1|TRBJ1-6
CASSHGTVNSPLHF
TGTGCCAGCAGTCACGGGACAGTCAATTCACCCCTCCACTTT
>15|few|TRBV7-6|TRBD1|TRBJ1-1
CASSWGTGSNTEAFF
TGTGCCAGCAGCTGGGGGACAGGCTCAAACACTGAAGCTTTCTTT
>15|many|TRBV12-3/TRBV12-4|NA|TRBJ2-7
CASSLGDAGRYEQYF
TGTGCCAGCAGTTTAGGGGACGCTGGTCGATACGAGCAGTACTTC
>14|few|TRBV27|TRBD2|TRBJ2-7
CATQSQVRGGEQYF
TGTGCCACCCAATCCCAGGTCCGGGGGGGTGAGCAGTACTTC
>15|few|TRBV15|NA|TRBJ2-1
CATSRGRSSYNEQFF
TGTGCCACCAGCAGGGGCCGGAGCTCCTACAATGAGCAGTTCTTC
>20|NA|TRBV5-1|NA|TRBJ2-6
CASSLFSFSFVGSGANVLTF
TGCGCCAGCAGCTTGTTCAGCTTTTCTTTTGTTGGCTCTGGGGCCAACGTCCTGACTTTC
>13|many|TRBV6-1|NA|TRBJ1-5
CASSRQPNQPQHF
TGTGCCAGCAGTCGACAGCCCAATCAGCCCCAGCATTTT
>13|few|TRBV10-2|NA|TRBJ2-4
CASAKLAKNIQYF
TGCGCCAGCGCCAAACTAGCCAAAAACATTCAGTACTTC
>11|NA|TRBV29-1|NA|TRBJ1-1
CSVGWGPEAFF
TGCAGCGTTGGGTGGGGGCCTGAAGCTTTCTTT
>14|few|TRBV7-3|NA|TRBJ2-1
CASSLDSRKGEQFF
TGTGCCAGCAGCTTAGACTCGCGAAAGGGTGAGCAGTTCTTC
>16|many|TRBV5-4|NA|TRBJ1-6
CASSLDGGALNSPLHF
TGTGCCAGCAGCTTGGATGGGGGAGCCCTCAATTCACCCCTCCACTTT
>15|few|TRBV6-8|TRBD1|TRBJ2-7
CARFTAGTGSYEQYF
TGTGCCAGATTCACAGCCGGGACAGGGAGCTACGAGCAGTACTTC
>16|few|TRBV7-6|NA|TRBJ2-2
CASSLVGGTNTGELFF
TGTGCCAGCAGCTTAGTGGGGGGCACGAACACCGGGGAGCTGTTTTTT
>15|few|TRBV7-9|TRBD2|TRBJ2-4
CASNPRGSGGDIQYF
TGTGCCAGCAACCCCCGGGGTAGCGGGGGTGACATTCAGTACTTC
>15|NA|TRBV7-2|NA|TRBJ2-3
CASSLVGISTDTQYF
TGTGCCAGCAGCTTAGTGGGTATTAGCACAGATACGCAGTATTTT
>14|many|TRBV11-2|NA|TRBJ1-4
CASSPSGGDEKLFF
TGTGCCAGCAGCCCGAGTGGGGGAGATGAAAAACTGTTTTTT
>16|many|TRBV28|TRBD1|TRBJ2-2
CASSTTGSHNTGELFF
TGTGCCAGCTCCACGACAGGGTCCCATAACACCGGGGAGCTGTTTTTT
>11|few|TRBV5-6|NA|TRBJ2-7
CASSLNLEQYF
TGTGCCAGCAGCCTCAACTTGGAGCAGTACTTC
>17|many|TRBV12-3/TRBV12-4|NA|TRBJ2-6
CASRPPIGGNEANVLTF
TGTGCCAGCAGACCCCCCATTGGGGGGAACGAGGCCAACGTCCTGACTTTC
>13|once|TRBV6-1|NA|TRBJ2-7
CASSPGATYEQYF
TGTGCCAGCAGCCCGGGGGCGACCTACGAGCAGTACTTC
>14|NA|TRBV7-9|TRBD1|TRBJ1-6
CASSSTGRDLPLHF
TGTGCCAGCAGCTCGACAGGGAGGGATTTACCCCTCCACTTT
>14|NA|TRBV7-2|TRBD1|TRBJ2-7
CASGVRGLPYEQYF
TGTGCCAGCGGGGTCAGGGGGCTCCCCTACGAGCAGTACTTC
>14|many|TRBV6-2/TRBV6-3|NA|TRBJ2-7
CASSRDSWSYEQYF
TGTGCCAGCAGTAGGGACTCCTGGTCCTACGAGCAGTACTTC
>10|few|TRBV29-1|NA|TRBJ1-1
CSVVGGEAFF
TGCAGCGTTGTGGGGGGTGAAGCTTTCTTT
>13|few|TRBV6-2/TRBV6-3|NA|TRBJ2-1
CASLNGGGNEQFF
TGTGCCAGCCTAAACGGGGGAGGTAATGAGCAGTTCTTC
>11|NA|TRBV9|NA|TRBJ2-2
CASRSKGKLFF
TGTGCCTCCAGAAGTAAGGGGAAGCTGTTTTTT
>18|few|TRBV27|TRBD2|TRBJ2-5
CASSPRRVSGGAGETQYF
TGTGCCAGCAGTCCCCGGCGGGTTAGCGGGGGGGCTGGAGAGACCCAGTACTTC
>11|NA|TRBV3-1|NA|TRBJ1-4
CASSHREKLFF
TGTGCCAGCAGCCATCGCGAAAAACTGTTTTTT
>13|many|TRBV24-1|NA|TRBJ2-3
CATSDVPGGAQYF
TGTGCCACCAGTGATGTACCGGGGGGCGCGCAGTATTTT
>13|many|TRBV15|NA|TRBJ1-6
CATSREGNSPLHF
TGTGCCACCAGCAGAGAGGGTAATTCACCCCTCCACTTT
>12|NA|TRBV10-2|NA|TRBJ1-2
CASSAVGYGYTF
TGCGCCAGCAGTGCCGTAGGCTATGGCTACACCTTC